This T cell receptor beta chain was identified during a study of lymphopenia after photon versus proton radiotherapy. Study observations and caveats: After lymphocyte nadir, photon-treated repertoires showed oligoclonal expansion, especially CD8+ Temra.

About this clone: What it binds is not known.

The data were produced by immunoSEQ multiplex PCR, yet TCRdb's version contains in-frame clones alone and is incomplete. The table records roughly 42,000 clones, 85% to 90% of them present only once. The CDR3 is 15 residues long. V lost 5 bases to trimming and J lost 0 bases, with 13 bases between them. The germline V gene encodes CDR1 SGHTA and CDR2 FQGNSA. This receptor was taken from a man in his forties or fifties with gastric cancer. The J gene is TRBJ2-5, the V gene TRBV7-2, with D uncertain. The input for sequencing was peripheral blood, taken from a patient treated with photon-based radiotherapy. CDR3 sequence: CASSRIMVYQETQYF. The CDR3 DNA reads as TGTGCCAGCAGCCGCATAATGGTGTACCAAGAGACCCAGTACTTC.